These 18 T cell receptor beta chains came from one sample sequenced in a study of T cells in Graves' hyperthyroidism and ophthalmopathy. Regions amplified from RNA transcripts were the TCR beta CDR3 regions. The study used the HTBI primer set for a first-round RT-PCR of the TCR CDR3. TCRdb re-analysed the multiplex PCR reads in MiXCR, keeping a single row per CDR3 protein. The sample shows around 520,000 distinct CDR3 sequences, 11% to 15% of them seen only once. The sample comprised blood. Source of these receptors: a woman aged 35 to 49 with Graves' hyperthyroidism.

This clonotype was seen ten or more times. The chain links TRBV28 to TRBJ1-2, with 8 bases fitting TRBD1. V shed 4 bases and J 8 bases; nucleotides not matched to a gene: 9. Germline values: CDR1 MDHEN, CDR2 SYDVKM. CDR3 length: 14 amino acids. This CDR3 reads CASSSFQGARGYTF. The CDR3 nucleotides read TGTGCCAGCAGTTCCTTTCAGGGGGCGCGGGGCTACACCTTC.

The table lists this clonotype with many counts. The rearrangement uses TRBV5-6 and TRBJ2-1; 8 nucleotides agree with TRBD1. The CDR3 has 15 residues. V trimming: 4 bases; J trimming: 4 bases; junction bases outside the gene matches: 7. Germline lookup yields CDR1 SGHDT and CDR2 YYEEEE. The CDR3: CASSPMDRDYNEQFF. The CDR3 DNA is TGTGCCAGCAGCCCGATGGACAGGGATTACAATGAGCAGTTCTTC.

The V call is TRBV7-9, the J call TRBJ2-7; D perhaps matches TRBD1 (6 bases). The CDR3 is 16 amino acids. Deletions cut 5 bases from V and 2 bases from J, with 19 bases between. CDR1 and CDR2 from the germline V gene are SEHNR and FQNEAQ (reference sequence). CDR3 region: CASSPGQGRITYEQYF. In DNA form, the CDR3 reads TGTGCCAGCAGCCCTGGGCAGGGGCGGATTACCTACGAGCAGTACTTC.

The chain couples TRBV29-1 to TRBJ2-7; 9 bases agree with TRBD2. The ends lost 6 bases at V and 2 bases at J; junction bases unmatched: 8. Germline V lookup: CDR1 SQVTM, CDR2 ANQGSEA. The CDR3 is made up of 14 amino acids. The CDR3 DNA reads TGCAGCGTGGGGCGACTAGCGGAGCCCTACGAGCAGTACTTC. This translates into CSVGRLAEPYEQYF.

This clonotype showed up many times. The J gene is TRBJ1-1, the V gene TRBV3-1; a possible D gene is TRBD1 (6 bases). The CDR3 covers 15 residues. Between the trimmed V and J ends, which lost 2 bases and 3 bases, there was a span of 13 bases. Per the germline V gene, CDR1 is LGHDT and CDR2 is YNNKEL (reference sequence). CDR3 sequence reads: CASSQRGGWDTEAFF. The CDR3 DNA reads as TGTGCCAGCAGCCAACGGGGGGGCTGGGACACTGAAGCTTTCTTT.

The rearrangement links TRBV5-1 to TRBJ1-6, with D hard to call. The V end was cut by 5 bases, the J end by 9 bases, with 12 bases between. The CDR3 extends over 13 amino acids. Germline CDR1 and CDR2: SGHRS and YFSETQ. CDR3 protein: CASSPGGSSPLHF. The DNA of the CDR3 is TGCGCCAGCAGTCCGGGAGGGAGTTCACCCCTCCACTTT. Together with reference TRBV5-1 and TRBJ1-6, the CDR3 gives the full variable domain: KAGVTQTPRYLIKTRGQQVTLSCSPISGHRSVSWYQQTPGQGLQFLFEYFSETQRNKGNFPGRFSGRQFSNSRSEMNVSTLELGDSALYLCASSPGGSSPLHFGNGTRLTVT.

The chain combines TRBV6-9 with TRBJ2-1; 8 bases are a match to TRBD2. V gave up 3 bases and J gave up 0 bases; unmatched junction bases: 7. The CDR3 extends over 17 amino acids. Per germline, CDR1 MNHGY and CDR2 SVAAGI. CDR3 protein: CASSYRKGLDSYNEQFF. In DNA form, the CDR3 reads TGTGCCAGCAGTTACCGCAAGGGACTAGACTCCTACAATGAGCAGTTCTTC.

The chain employs TRBV5-6 and TRBJ2-3; no definite D call. The V and J ends lost 0 bases and 2 bases respectively, with 10 bases between them. Germline assignment: CDR1 SGHDT and CDR2 YYEEEE. The CDR3 runs 15 residues. The CDR3 DNA follows: TGTGCCAGCAGCTTGGGGCTTTCCCCCACAGATACGCAGTATTTT. This codes for CASSLGLSPTDTQYF.

The gene calls are TRBV20-1 and TRBJ2-1; TRBD2 matches at 7 bases. J lost 2 bases, V lost 1 base, and 11 bases had no gene match. Germline values: CDR1 DFQATT, CDR2 SNEGSKA (reference sequence). This CDR3 has 17 amino acids. The CDR3 reads CSARGTIAGPPYNEQFF. CDR3 sequence (DNA): TGCAGTGCTAGAGGGACAATAGCGGGTCCCCCCTACAATGAGCAGTTCTTC.

This clonotype was observed many times. The chain joins TRBV7-3 to TRBJ2-7, with 7 bases matching TRBD2. V shed 6 bases, J shed 0 bases, and the junction held 8 bases outside the gene matches. CDR1 SGHTA and CDR2 FQGTGA come from the germline V gene. This CDR3 region has 15 residues. This CDR3 is CASSRGGGSSYEQYF. The CDR3 coding sequence is TGTGCCAGCAGTCGAGGAGGCGGGAGCTCCTACGAGCAGTACTTC.

The chain joins TRBV18 to TRBJ2-5, with D possibly TRBD2 on 6 matching bases. This CDR3 region has 15 residues. In germline, CDR1 is KGHSH, CDR2 LQKENI. Trimming removed 4 bases at V and 2 bases at J, with 14 bases between. CDR3 residues: CASSRGSGRQETQYF. DNA for the CDR3: TGTGCCAGCTCACGAGGTAGCGGACGACAAGAGACCCAGTACTTC.

This clonotype showed up just a few times. V is TRBV20-1 and J is TRBJ2-2; 10 nucleotides match TRBD1. The CDR3 is made up of 13 amino acids. V trimming: 4 bases; J trimming: 5 bases; junction bases outside the gene matches: 1. CDR1 and CDR2 (germline): DFQATT, SNEGSKA (reference sequence). This CDR3 is CSAKGQGTGELFF. CDR3 DNA sequence: TGCAGTGCTAAGGGACAGGGGACCGGGGAGCTGTTTTTT.

This clonotype came up many times. This chain joins TRBV20-1 and TRBJ1-5; 10 bases fit TRBD1. CDR3 length equals 15 residues. The J segment lost 2 bases and the V segment lost 1 base, leaving 2 bases of the junction unmatched. Germline CDR1 DFQATT, CDR2 SNEGSKA (reference sequence). CDR3 in amino acids: CSARGGTGGNQPQHF. In DNA, the CDR3 is TGCAGTGCTAGAGGTGGGACAGGGGGCAATCAGCCCCAGCATTTT.

V gene TRBV20-1 combines with J gene TRBJ2-7, with 11 bases lining up with TRBD2. V dropped 0 bases and J dropped 6; count of bases not matched to a gene: 7. CDR3 length: 15 residues. The germline V gene has CDR1 DFQATT and CDR2 SNEGSKA (reference sequence). CDR3 sequence (DNA): TGCAGTGCTAGAGATCTTAGCGGGAGGGCGGGCGAGCAGTACTTC. Protein: CSARDLSGRAGEQYF.

This clonotype showed up just a few times. The V gene is TRBV20-1, the J gene TRBJ2-7; D is uncertain. Trimming left V 4 bases short and J 3 bases short, with 13 bases between. CDR1 is DFQATT, CDR2 SNEGSKA, per germline (reference sequence). The CDR3 consists of 13 residues. This CDR3 reads CSAKDGSFYEQYF. Written as DNA, the CDR3 is TGCAGTGCTAAGGACGGATCCTTCTACGAGCAGTACTTC.

This clonotype was counted only a few times. This chain uses TRBV5-4 with TRBJ2-2; D possibly corresponds to TRBD1 (6 bases). Trimming took 7 bases from V and 1 from J, leaving 14 bases between them. Germline loops: CDR1 SGHNT, CDR2 YYREEE (reference sequence). This CDR3 region has 15 residues. In DNA, the CDR3 is TGTGCCAGCCTCAATTTGGACAGGAACACCGGGGAGCTGTTTTTT. It translates to CASLNLDRNTGELFF.

This clonotype was counted a few times. The chain uses TRBV4-2 and TRBJ2-5; D may be TRBD2 (6 bases). V lost 5 bases to trimming and J lost 9 bases, with 25 bases between them. Germline loops: CDR1 LGHNA, CDR2 YNFKEQ. The CDR3 consists of 16 residues. CDR3: CASSFGVGTGTESQYF. The CDR3 DNA sequence: TGTGCCAGCAGCTTTGGAGTAGGGACGGGGACTGAGTCCCAGTACTTC.

The chain recombines TRBV5-1 with TRBJ1-2; TRBD1 matches at 7 bases. The CDR3 covers 14 residues. Germline loops: CDR1 SGHRS, CDR2 YFSETQ. Trimming cost V 0 bases and J 4 bases; bases outside gene matches: 3. CDR3 residues: CASSLEGGSYGYTF. In DNA, the CDR3 is TGCGCCAGCAGCTTGGAAGGGGGCAGCTATGGCTACACCTTC.